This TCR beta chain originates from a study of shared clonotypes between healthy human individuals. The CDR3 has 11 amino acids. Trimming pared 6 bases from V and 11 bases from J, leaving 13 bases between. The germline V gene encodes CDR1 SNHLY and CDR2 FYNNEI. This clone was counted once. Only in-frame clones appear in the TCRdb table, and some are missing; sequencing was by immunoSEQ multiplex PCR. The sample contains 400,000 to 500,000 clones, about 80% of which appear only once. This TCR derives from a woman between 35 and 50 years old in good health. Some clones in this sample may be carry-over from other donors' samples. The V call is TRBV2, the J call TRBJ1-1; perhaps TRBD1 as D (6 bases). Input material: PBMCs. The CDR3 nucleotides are TGTGCCAGCAGCGGGACATCCTACGCTTTCTTT. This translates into CASSGTSYAFF.